This paragraph covers one TCR beta chain sequence. Its antigen is currently unknown. Vbeta (60) and Jbeta (13) primers were used in the PCR. Clones were read by immunoSEQ multiplex PCR, and TCRdb kept only the in-frame ones, dropping some. The sample lists about 170,000 clones, approximately 80% seen once, with about 1.2% in the top ten. This specimen comes from a study of cytomegalovirus exposure and HLA in healthy donors. The study's findings and limits: A later analysis linked a missense variant in DCLRE1C to the trimming of TCR beta V and J genes. Sequencing likely generated an artifact that appeared as a cluster of highly shared sequence variants. The study carried out a later analysis of TCR beta sequences. It associated roughly 17,000 of them with specific HLA alleles at a false discovery rate of 0.05. The sole available immune exposure information was CMV serostatus.

The junction had 11 bases not matched to a gene; V was cut back by 4 bases and J by 4 bases. The CDR3 totals 16 residues. Germline assignment: CDR1 LNHDA and CDR2 SQIVND (reference sequence). The TCR originated in a boy aged 2 to 9 in good health and CMV-seronegative. Sequencing input: PBMCs. The V gene is TRBV19, the J gene TRBJ2-7; 9 positions agree with TRBD2. The CDR3 DNA reads as TGTGCCAGTAGTAAGCAATCTAGCGGGAATTCTTACGAGCAGTACTTC. The encoded protein is CASSKQSSGNSYEQYF.